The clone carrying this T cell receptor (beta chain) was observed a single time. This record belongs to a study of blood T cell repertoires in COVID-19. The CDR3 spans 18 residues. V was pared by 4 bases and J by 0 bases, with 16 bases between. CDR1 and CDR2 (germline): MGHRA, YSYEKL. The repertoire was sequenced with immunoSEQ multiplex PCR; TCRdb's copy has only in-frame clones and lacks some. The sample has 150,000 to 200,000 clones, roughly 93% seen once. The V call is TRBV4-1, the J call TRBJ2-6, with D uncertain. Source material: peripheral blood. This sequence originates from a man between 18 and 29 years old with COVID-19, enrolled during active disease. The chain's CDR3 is CASSRMGPASSGANVLTF. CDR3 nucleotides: TGCGCCAGCAGCCGGATGGGCCCAGCTTCCTCTGGGGCCAACGTCCTGACTTTC.